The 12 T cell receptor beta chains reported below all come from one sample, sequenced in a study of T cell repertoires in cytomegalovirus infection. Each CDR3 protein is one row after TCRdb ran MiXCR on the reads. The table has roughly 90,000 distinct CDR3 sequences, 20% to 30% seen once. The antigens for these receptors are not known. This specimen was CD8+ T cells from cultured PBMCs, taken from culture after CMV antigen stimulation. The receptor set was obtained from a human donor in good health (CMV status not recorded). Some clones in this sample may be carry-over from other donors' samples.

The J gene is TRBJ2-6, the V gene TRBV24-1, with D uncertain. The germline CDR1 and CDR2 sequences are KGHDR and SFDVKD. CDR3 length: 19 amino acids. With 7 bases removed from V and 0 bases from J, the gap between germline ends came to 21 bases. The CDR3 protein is CATRSGPPGQNSGANVLTF. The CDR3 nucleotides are TGTGCCACCAGGTCGGGTCCCCCCGGGCAGAACTCTGGGGCCAACGTCCTGACTTTC.

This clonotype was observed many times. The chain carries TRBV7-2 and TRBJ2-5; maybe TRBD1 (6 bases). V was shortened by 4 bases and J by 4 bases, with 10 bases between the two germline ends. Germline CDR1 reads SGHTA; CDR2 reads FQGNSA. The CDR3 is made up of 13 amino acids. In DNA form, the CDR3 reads TGTGCCAGCAGCTATCCAGGGGTAGAGACCCAGTACTTC. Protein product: CASSYPGVETQYF.

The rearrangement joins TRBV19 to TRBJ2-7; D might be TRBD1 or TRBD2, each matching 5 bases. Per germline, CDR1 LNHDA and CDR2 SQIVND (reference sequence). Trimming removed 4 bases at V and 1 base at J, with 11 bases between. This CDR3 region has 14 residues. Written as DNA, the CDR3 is TGTGCCAGTAGTACCTCGGGACGGTCCTACGAGCAGTACTTC. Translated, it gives CASSTSGRSYEQYF. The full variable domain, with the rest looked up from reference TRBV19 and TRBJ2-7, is DGGITQSPKYLFRKEGQNVTLSCEQNLNHDAMYWYRQDPGQGLRLIYYSQIVNDFQKGDIAEGYSVSREKKESFPLTVTSAQKNPTAFYLCASSTSGRSYEQYFGPGTRLTVT.

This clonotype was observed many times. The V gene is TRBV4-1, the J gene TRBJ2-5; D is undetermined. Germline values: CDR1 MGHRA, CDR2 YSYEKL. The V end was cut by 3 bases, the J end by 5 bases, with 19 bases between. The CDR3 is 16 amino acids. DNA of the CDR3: TGCGCCAGCAGCCACCTCCCCCCCCCAGCCGCGGAGACCCAGTACTTC. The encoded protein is CASSHLPPPAAETQYF.

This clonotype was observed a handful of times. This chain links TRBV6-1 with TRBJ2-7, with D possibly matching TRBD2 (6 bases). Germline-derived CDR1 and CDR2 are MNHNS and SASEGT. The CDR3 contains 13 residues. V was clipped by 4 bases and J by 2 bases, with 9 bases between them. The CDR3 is CASSAEGAYEQYF. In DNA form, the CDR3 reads TGTGCCAGCAGTGCGGAGGGAGCCTACGAGCAGTACTTC.

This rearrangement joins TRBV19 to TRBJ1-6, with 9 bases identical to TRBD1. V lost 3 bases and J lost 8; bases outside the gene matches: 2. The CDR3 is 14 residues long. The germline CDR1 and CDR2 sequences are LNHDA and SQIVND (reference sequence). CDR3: CASSIRQGDSPLHF. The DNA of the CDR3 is TGTGCCAGTAGTATCCGACAGGGGGATTCACCCCTCCACTTT.

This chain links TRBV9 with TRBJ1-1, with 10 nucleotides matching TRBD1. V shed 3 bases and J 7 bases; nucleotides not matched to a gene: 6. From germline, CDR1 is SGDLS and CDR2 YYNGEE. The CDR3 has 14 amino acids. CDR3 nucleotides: TGTGCCAGCAGCGCCTCCGGGACAGGGGATGAAGCTTTCTTT. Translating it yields CASSASGTGDEAFF.

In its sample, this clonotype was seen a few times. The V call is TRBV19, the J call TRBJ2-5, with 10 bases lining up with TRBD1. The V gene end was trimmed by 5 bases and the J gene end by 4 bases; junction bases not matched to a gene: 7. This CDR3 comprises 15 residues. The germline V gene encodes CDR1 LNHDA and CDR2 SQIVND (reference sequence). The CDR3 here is CASSSDRGLRETQYF. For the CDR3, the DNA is TGTGCCAGTAGTTCCGACAGGGGGCTTAGAGAGACCCAGTACTTC.

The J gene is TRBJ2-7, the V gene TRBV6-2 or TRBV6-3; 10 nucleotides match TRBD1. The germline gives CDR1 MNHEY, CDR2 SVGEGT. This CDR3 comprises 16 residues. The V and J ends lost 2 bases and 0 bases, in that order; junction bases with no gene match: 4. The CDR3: CASSYVRDRGSYEQYF. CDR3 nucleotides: TGTGCCAGCAGTTACGTCCGGGACAGGGGCTCCTACGAGCAGTACTTC.

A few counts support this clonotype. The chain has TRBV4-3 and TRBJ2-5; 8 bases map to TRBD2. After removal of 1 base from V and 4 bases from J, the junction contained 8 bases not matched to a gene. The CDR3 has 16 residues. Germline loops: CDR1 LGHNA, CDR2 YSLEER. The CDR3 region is CASSQAVGLEGETQYF. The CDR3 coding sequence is TGCGCCAGCAGCCAAGCGGTGGGACTAGAAGGAGAGACCCAGTACTTC.

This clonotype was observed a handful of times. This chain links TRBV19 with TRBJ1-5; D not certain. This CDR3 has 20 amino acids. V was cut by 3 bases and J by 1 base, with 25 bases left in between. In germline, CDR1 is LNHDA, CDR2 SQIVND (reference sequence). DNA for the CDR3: TGTGCCAGTAGTATTTTCCTCGATGGGGATCCCGGCACAAGCAATCAGCCCCAGCATTTT. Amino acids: CASSIFLDGDPGTSNQPQHF.

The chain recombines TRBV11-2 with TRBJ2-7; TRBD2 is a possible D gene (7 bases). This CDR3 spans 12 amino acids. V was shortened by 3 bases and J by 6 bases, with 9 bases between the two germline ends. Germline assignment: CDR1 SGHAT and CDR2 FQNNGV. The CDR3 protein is CASSLRGLEQYF. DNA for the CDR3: TGTGCCAGCAGCTTGCGGGGGCTCGAGCAGTACTTC.